One and the same sample provided the 18 T cell receptor beta chains below, sequenced in a study of regulatory T cells in long-lasting Graves disease. For TCR beta, libraries came from iRepertoire HTBI primers and Arm-PCR of CDR3 regions. Each CDR3 protein gets one entry after TCRdb re-called the multiplex PCR reads with MiXCR. The table has 350,000 to 500,000 distinct CDR3 sequences, around 15% seen once. Time point defined: newly diagnosed GD, antithyroid drugs for less than 3 months. PBMC-extracted RNA yielded the TCR library. These same records also appear under a second study, on T cells in Graves' hyperthyroidism and ophthalmopathy.

This material consisted of peripheral blood mononuclear cells (PBMCs), taken at new diagnosis, from a patient treated with antithyroid drugs. All receptors come from a woman aged 18-35 years with Graves disease.

At least ten counts were recorded for this clonotype. The chain's CDR3 is CASSYWERDSINEQFF. In DNA, the CDR3 is TGTGCCAGCAGTTATTGGGAACGGGACTCCATCAATGAGCAGTTCTTC. The V and J genes are TRBV6-9 and TRBJ2-1; a possible D gene is TRBD2 (6 bases). Germline V gene data show CDR1 as MNHGY and CDR2 as SVAAGI. Trimming shortened V by 1 base and J by 6 bases, and 16 bases separated the two germline ends. The CDR3 loop spans 16 amino acids.

The sample holds a few counts of this clonotype. Since the CDR3 does not end with the conserved phenylalanine or tryptophan, this likely comes from a read error. This chain uses TRBV6-5 with TRBJ1-2; D is possibly TRBD1 (6 bases). Trimming cost V 0 bases and J 5 bases, with 13 bases left between them. From germline, CDR1 is MNHEY and CDR2 SVGAGI. The CDR3 loop spans 15 amino acids. CDR3 residues: CASSYSPGVAYGYTS. CDR3 coding DNA: TGTGCCAGCAGTTACTCGCCAGGGGTGGCTTATGGCTACACCTCC.

Comment on this clonotype: A read error may be the cause here, since a much bigger clone is one base away. This chain links TRBV12-3 or TRBV12-4 with TRBJ1-1, with a weak D call TRBD1 (6 bases). The CDR3 covers 14 residues. CDR3 sequence: CASSPGGGGAEALF. Written as DNA, the CDR3 is TGTGCCAGCAGCCCCGGGGGCGGAGGGGCTGAAGCTCTCTTT.

This clonotype was recorded a few times. The rearrangement links TRBV5-4 to TRBJ1-1; no reliable D call. The germline CDR1 and CDR2 sequences are SGHNT and YYREEE (reference sequence). This CDR3 contains 14 residues. V was clipped by 4 bases and J by 1 base, with 11 bases between them. The CDR3 DNA reads as TGTGCCAGCAGCGGGAGAACAGCGAACACTGAAGCTTTCTTT. Its protein is CASSGRTANTEAFF.

The V and J genes are TRBV5-1 and TRBJ1-5; TRBD1 matches at 8 bases. Germline V gene data show CDR1 as SGHRS and CDR2 as YFSETQ. This CDR3 has 15 residues. Trimming took 4 bases from V and 2 from J; bases not matched to a gene: 5. The chain's CDR3 is CASSNPGQGNQPQHF. CDR3 in DNA: TGCGCCAGCAGCAACCCGGGACAGGGCAATCAGCCCCAGCATTTT.

This clonotype was counted between two and nine times. The V call is TRBV18, the J call TRBJ2-6; weak D call: TRBD2 (6 bases). This CDR3 contains 15 residues. Per the germline V gene, CDR1 is KGHSH and CDR2 is LQKENI. The V gene lost 3 bases and the J gene lost 2 bases, with 8 bases spanning the gap. The CDR3 DNA reads TGTGCCAGCTCACCGGGAGGCGCTGGGGCCAACGTCCTGACTTTC. It translates to CASSPGGAGANVLTF.

A word on this clonotype: At one boundary the junction diverges from the germline segment, which might be a read error. The CDR3 DNA reads as TGTGCTAGCAGCTTAGCGTGGGATACCGGGGAGCTGTTTTTT. This sequence encodes CASSLAWDTGELFF. J is TRBJ2-2 and V is TRBV7-7, with D maybe TRBD2 (5 bases). CDR3 length: 14 residues. CDR1 is SSHAT and CDR2 is FNYEAQ in the germline V gene (reference sequence).

This clonotype was seen many times. This chain links TRBV12-3 or TRBV12-4 with TRBJ2-7; D may be TRBD1 (6 bases). The CDR3 totals 13 residues. Trimming shortened V by 3 bases and J by 5 bases, and 11 bases separated the two germline ends. The CDR3 sequence: CASSFVRDNEQYF. The DNA for the CDR3 is TGTGCCAGCAGTTTCGTCAGGGACAACGAGCAGTACTTC.

This clonotype was detected ten times or more. The chain combines TRBV20-1 with TRBJ1-1; no definite D call. Per the germline V gene, CDR1 is DFQATT and CDR2 is SNEGSKA (reference sequence). This CDR3 contains 15 residues. With 0 bases removed from V and 1 base from J, the gap between germline ends came to 12 bases. Here the CDR3 reads CSAREMWAANTEAFF. CDR3 in DNA: TGCAGTGCTAGAGAGATGTGGGCGGCGAACACTGAAGCTTTCTTT.

This clonotype occurred many times. The genes are TRBV24-1 and TRBJ2-2; D possibly uses TRBD1 or TRBD2 (5 bases each). Germline loops: CDR1 KGHDR, CDR2 SFDVKD. The V end lost 10 bases, the J end lost 1 base, and 12 bases lay between the germline ends. The CDR3 length is 14 residues. Written as DNA, the CDR3 is TGTGCCACGAGGGGACCACTGAACACCGGGGAGCTGTTTTTT. This sequence encodes CATRGPLNTGELFF.

This clonotype was observed at least ten times. The rearrangement joins TRBV27 to TRBJ2-1; D unresolved. Trimming removed 3 bases from V and 4 bases from J, with 19 bases in between. Looked up from germline, CDR1 is MNHEY and CDR2 is SMNVEV (reference sequence). The CDR3 has 17 amino acids. The CDR3, as DNA: TGTGCCAGCAGTTTTACGATACACGGAGAACCGTACAATGAGCAGTTCTTC. Its translation is CASSFTIHGEPYNEQFF.

In its sample, this clonotype was seen a few times. This sequence joins TRBV5-1 and TRBJ2-5; maybe TRBD2 (6 bases). The CDR3 is 13 residues long. V lost 4 bases and J lost 2, with 9 bases in between. Germline CDR1 reads SGHRS; CDR2 reads YFSETQ. CDR3 nucleotides: TGCGCCAGCAGCCGCGGGATTCAAGAGACCCAGTACTTC. Translated: CASSRGIQETQYF.

This sequence joins TRBV9 and TRBJ2-7, with a weak D call TRBD2 (5 bases). V was trimmed by 7 bases and J by 2 bases, leaving 19 bases between them. CDR1 and CDR2 from the germline V gene are SGDLS and YYNGEE. The CDR3 sequence is 15 residues long. CDR3 protein: CASSPRAVGAYEQYF. For the CDR3, the DNA is TGTGCCAGCTCCCCTCGGGCGGTGGGAGCCTACGAGCAGTACTTC.

This clonotype was detected only a few times. This chain links TRBV29-1 with TRBJ1-6, with no clear D. The V and J ends lost 4 bases and 5 bases respectively, with 9 bases between them. From germline, CDR1 is SQVTM and CDR2 ANQGSEA. There are 13 residues in the CDR3. The CDR3 DNA reads as TGCAGCGTTGGATCGTCCGATAATTCACCCCTCCACTTT. Its protein is CSVGSSDNSPLHF.

This clonotype was seen more than once but under ten times. V gene TRBV12-3 or TRBV12-4 combines with J gene TRBJ2-2; D is unclear. Trimming took 6 bases from V and 3 from J, leaving 23 bases between them. The CDR3 is made up of 18 amino acids. The CDR3 DNA sequence: TGTGCCAGCAGCCCCCCCCCCGACATGTCTCCGGACACCGGGGAGCTGTTTTTT. Translated: CASSPPPDMSPDTGELFF.

The V gene is TRBV28, the J gene TRBJ2-7, with 7 bases lining up with TRBD1. Germline V gene sequence: CDR1 MDHEN, CDR2 SYDVKM. Trimming at V came to 3 bases and at J to 3 bases, leaving 11 bases not matched to a gene. There are 16 residues in the CDR3. CDR3 bases: TGTGCCAGCAGTTTGACGACAGGGTTCCACTACTACGAGCAGTACTTC. It translates to CASSLTTGFHYYEQYF.

This rearrangement joins TRBV15 to TRBJ1-6; D ambiguous. The CDR3 totals 17 residues. V lost 0 bases to trimming and J lost 7 bases, with 16 bases between them. The germline V gene encodes CDR1 LNHNV and CDR2 YYDKDF (reference sequence). The CDR3: CATSRDYWTSSNSPLHF. CDR3 nucleotides: TGTGCCACCAGCAGAGATTATTGGACCAGTTCAAATTCACCCCTCCACTTT.

This clonotype was counted only a few times. The V and J genes are TRBV20-1 and TRBJ2-7; either TRBD1 or TRBD2 may fit D (5 bases each). CDR1 and CDR2 (germline): DFQATT, SNEGSKA (reference sequence). V lost 1 base and J 2 bases, leaving 9 bases between the germline ends. This CDR3 is built from 13 residues. CDR3 protein: CSARGGEPYEQYF. The CDR3 DNA is TGCAGTGCTAGAGGAGGGGAGCCCTACGAGCAGTACTTC.